The 11 T cell receptor beta chains in this list originate from one sample, sequenced in a study of CD8+ T cells in alopecia areata listed by TCRdb under 2018. The library was obtained by the immunoSEQ multiplex PCR assay. RNA was extracted from all samples and reverse transcribed into cDNA as template for TCR sequencing. The source is immuneACCESS, and TCRdb retained only in-frame sequences with V and J called. Part of the clones is not carried over; for the studies checked, unresolved V genes explain less than half of this, and the remainder is unexplained. This sample lists 200,000 or so clones; roughly 60% were detected once. The top ten hold roughly 5% of the sample. The intended sense of this specimen's time point label: 24 weeks on oral tofacitinib. The treatment or condition label, read with the paper, signifies: oral pan-JAK inhibitor, 5-10 mg twice daily. The source material was CD4+ T cells sorted from blood, sampled at week 24, from a patient treated with tofacitinib. These receptor sequences come from a human donor with alopecia areata.

The V gene is TRBV2, the J gene TRBJ2-1; D is ambiguous. Germline CDR1 SNHLY, CDR2 FYNNEI. V lost 3 bases and J lost 14, with 11 bases in between. This CDR3 comprises 11 residues. This CDR3 reads CASSEAGLEFF. The CDR3 bases are TGTGCCAGCAGTGAGGCTGGCTTGGAGTTCTTC.

The chain couples TRBV4-1 to TRBJ2-6, with D perhaps assigned TRBD1 or TRBD2 (5 bases each). Trimming pared 0 bases from V and 2 bases from J, leaving 8 bases between. The CDR3 covers 16 residues. The germline V gene has CDR1 MGHRA and CDR2 YSYEKL. The chain's CDR3 is CASSQDGGPGANVLTF. CDR3 nucleotides: TGCGCCAGCAGCCAAGATGGGGGTCCTGGGGCCAACGTCCTGACTTTC.

The chain recombines TRBV4-1 with TRBJ2-3, with D unclear. Per germline, CDR1 MGHRA and CDR2 YSYEKL. Trimming stripped 1 base from V and 0 bases from J, with 11 bases between. The CDR3 is 16 amino acids. CDR3 sequence reads: CASSQVVLRSTDTQYF. The CDR3 DNA follows: TGCGCCAGCAGCCAAGTCGTCTTGAGGAGCACAGATACGCAGTATTTT.

CDR3 amino acids: CASSIGHPSNTDTQYF. CDR3 nucleotides: TGTGCCAGCAGCATCGGGCATCCGTCTAACACAGATACGCAGTATTTT. The genes are TRBV5-4 and TRBJ2-3; unclear D gene. Germline values: CDR1 SGHNT, CDR2 YYREEE (reference sequence). The CDR3 sequence is 16 residues long. Trimming removed 4 bases from V and 2 bases from J, with 17 bases in between. Together with reference TRBV5-4 and TRBJ2-3, the CDR3 gives the full variable domain: ETGVTQSPTHLIKTRGQQVTLRCSSQSGHNTVSWYQQALGQGPQFIFQYYREEENGRGNFPPRFSGLQFPNYSSELNVNALELDDSALYLCASSIGHPSNTDTQYFGPGTRLTVL.

This rearrangement joins TRBV30 to TRBJ2-7, with D tentatively TRBD2 (5 bases). This CDR3 has 11 residues. Per the germline V gene, CDR1 is GTSNPN and CDR2 is SVGIG (reference sequence). This chain's CDR3 is CALGAGVEQYF. The CDR3 DNA follows: TGTGCTTTGGGTGCCGGGGTCGAGCAGTACTTC.

CDR3 bases: TGTGCCACCAGCAGAGATCCCGCGACGCAGTATTTT. It is translated as CATSRDPATQYF. The V gene is TRBV15, the J gene TRBJ2-3, with D hard to call. The CDR3 is 12 amino acids. Germline-derived CDR1 and CDR2 are LNHNV and YYDKDF (reference sequence). V lost 0 bases and J lost 9, with 7 bases in between.

The V call is TRBV13, the J call TRBJ2-7, with TRBD1 identical over 11 bases. Germline-derived CDR1 and CDR2 are PRHDT and FYEKMQ (reference sequence). With 5 bases clipped from V and 7 bases from J, the junction kept 7 bases outside the gene matches. CDR3 size: 14 residues. DNA of the CDR3: TGTGCCAGCAGCGTGGGACAGGGGGTTGGAGAGCAGTACTTC. Protein product: CASSVGQGVGEQYF.

This chain joins TRBV29-1 and TRBJ2-1; 9 bases match TRBD2. V lost 7 bases and J lost 12; bases outside the gene matches: 19. In germline, CDR1 is SQVTM, CDR2 ANQGSEA. This CDR3 has 15 residues. CDR3 nucleotides: TGCAGCGGTGGTTTGTTAGCGGGAGTAATAGAGGGGCAGTTCTTC. It translates to CSGGLLAGVIEGQFF.

J is TRBJ2-7 and V is TRBV4-3; TRBD1 matches at 11 bases. The CDR3 has 17 residues. Germline V lookup: CDR1 LGHNA, CDR2 YSLEER. V lost 0 bases and J lost 3; bases outside the gene matches: 7. The CDR3: CASSQDATGTGGYEQYF. The CDR3, as DNA: TGCGCCAGCAGCCAAGATGCTACCGGGACAGGGGGCTACGAGCAGTACTTC.

The chain employs TRBV30 and TRBJ1-2; D not certain. The germline V gene has CDR1 GTSNPN and CDR2 SVGIG (reference sequence). V lost 3 bases, J lost 1 base, and 12 bases lay in between. The length of the CDR3 is 14 residues. The chain's CDR3 is CAWSFSASNYGYTF. The CDR3 DNA follows: TGTGCCTGGAGCTTCTCCGCCAGTAACTATGGCTACACCTTC.

This clone was seen once. The chain recombines TRBV14 with TRBJ2-5, with 10 bases aligning to TRBD2. This CDR3 has 15 amino acids. Germline V gene data show CDR1 as SGHDN and CDR2 as FVKESK. Unmatched junction bases numbered 8, after V lost 6 bases and J lost 4 bases. Written as DNA, the CDR3 is TGTGCCAGCAGTCGTAGCGGGAGGAGAATAGAGACCCAGTACTTC. Its translation is CASSRSGRRIETQYF.